The entry below gives a single T cell receptor beta chain sequence along with its context. The data are from a study of cytomegalovirus exposure and HLA in healthy donors. Vbeta (60) and Jbeta (13) primers were used in the PCR. Sequencing was performed with immunoSEQ multiplex PCR; in TCRdb, only in-frame clones are kept and a portion is missing. The sample lists about 230,000 clones; about 84% were seen once. Germline CDR1 and CDR2: MNHNS and SASEGT. CDR3 length: 15 amino acids. The germline V and J ends were trimmed by 2 bases and 4 bases, with 14 bases remaining between them. The sequence derives from a human donor in good health. J is TRBJ2-5 and V is TRBV6-1; tentative D call: TRBD1 (6 bases). Specimen: PBMCs. CDR3 coding DNA: TGTGCCAGCAGTGAACGACCGGGCAGGGGAGAGACCCAGTACTTC. It encodes CASSERPGRGETQYF.